This T cell receptor (beta chain) was obtained from a study of PD-L1 blockade in urothelial cancer. Study-wide findings and caveats: When measured at 3 weeks, tumor-associated blood clones expanded more in durable-benefit patients.

About this clone itself: Its antigen is not identified.

Spiking of synthetic TCR analog templates was performed in each PCR. Only in-frame clones appear in the TCRdb table, and some are missing; sequencing was by immunoSEQ multiplex PCR. The repertoire holds 70,000 to 85,000 clones, with approximately 80% as singletons. The input for sequencing was PBMCs, taken around atezolizumab (anti-PD-L1) treatment. The receptor was derived from a man aged 65 to 85 with urothelial cancer.

The CDR3 sequence is CASSSLGQGNTGELFF. The CDR3 nucleotides read TGTGCCAGCAGCTCCTTGGGACAGGGGAACACCGGGGAGCTGTTTTTT. The chain couples TRBV4-2 to TRBJ2-2; 9 nucleotides agree with TRBD1. The CDR3 spans 16 residues. J was trimmed by 1 base and V by 5 bases; bases with no gene match: 5. Per the germline V gene, CDR1 is LGHNA and CDR2 is YNFKEQ.